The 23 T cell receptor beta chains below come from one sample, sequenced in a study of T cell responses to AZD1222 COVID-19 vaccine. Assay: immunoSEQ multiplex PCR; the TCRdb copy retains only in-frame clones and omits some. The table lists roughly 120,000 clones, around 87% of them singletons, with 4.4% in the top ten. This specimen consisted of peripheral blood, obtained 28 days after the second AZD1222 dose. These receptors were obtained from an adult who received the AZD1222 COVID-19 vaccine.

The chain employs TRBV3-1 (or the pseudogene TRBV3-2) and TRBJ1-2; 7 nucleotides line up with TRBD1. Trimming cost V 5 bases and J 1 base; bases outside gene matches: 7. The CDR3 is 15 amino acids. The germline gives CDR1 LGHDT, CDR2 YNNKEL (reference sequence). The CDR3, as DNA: TGTGCCAGCAGCACCCGGGACAGTGGTAACTATGGCTACACCTTC. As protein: CASSTRDSGNYGYTF.

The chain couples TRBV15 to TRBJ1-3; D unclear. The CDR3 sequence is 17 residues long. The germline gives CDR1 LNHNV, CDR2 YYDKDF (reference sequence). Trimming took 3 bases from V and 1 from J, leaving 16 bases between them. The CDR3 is CATSSRYPQRSGNTIYF. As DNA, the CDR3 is TGTGCCACCAGCAGTCGGTACCCCCAGAGATCTGGAAACACCATATATTTT.

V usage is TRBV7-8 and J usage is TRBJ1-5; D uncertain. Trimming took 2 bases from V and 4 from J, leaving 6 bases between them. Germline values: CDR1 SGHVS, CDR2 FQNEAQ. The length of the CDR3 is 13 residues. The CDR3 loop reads CASSLSVNQPQHF. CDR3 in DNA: TGTGCCAGCAGCTTATCAGTGAATCAGCCCCAGCATTTT.

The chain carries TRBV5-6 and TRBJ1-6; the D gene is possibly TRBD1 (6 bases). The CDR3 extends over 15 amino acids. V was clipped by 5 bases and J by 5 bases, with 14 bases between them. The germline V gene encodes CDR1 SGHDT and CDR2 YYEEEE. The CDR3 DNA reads TGTGCCAGCAGGAGGGGGGCGGGGGATAATTCACCCCTCCACTTT. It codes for CASRRGAGDNSPLHF.

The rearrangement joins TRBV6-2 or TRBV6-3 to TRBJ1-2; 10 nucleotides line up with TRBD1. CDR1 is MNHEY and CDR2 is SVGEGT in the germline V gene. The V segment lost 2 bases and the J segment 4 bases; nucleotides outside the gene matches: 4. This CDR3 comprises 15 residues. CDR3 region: CASSYRDRGRYGYTF. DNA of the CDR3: TGTGCCAGCAGTTACCGGGACAGGGGACGCTATGGCTACACCTTC.

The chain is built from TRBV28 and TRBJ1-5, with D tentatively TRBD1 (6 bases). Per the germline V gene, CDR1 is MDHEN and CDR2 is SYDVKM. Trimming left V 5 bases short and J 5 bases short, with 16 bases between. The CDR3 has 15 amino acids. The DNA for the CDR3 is TGTGCCAGCAGTCCACAGGGTCTGTTGGATCAGCCCCAGCATTTT. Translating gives CASSPQGLLDQPQHF.

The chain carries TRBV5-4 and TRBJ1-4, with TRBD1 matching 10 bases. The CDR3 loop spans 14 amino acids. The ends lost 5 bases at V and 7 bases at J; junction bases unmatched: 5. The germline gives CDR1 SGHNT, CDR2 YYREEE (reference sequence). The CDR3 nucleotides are TGTGCCAGCAGGCCCGGGACAGGGGTTGAAAAACTGTTTTTT. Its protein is CASRPGTGVEKLFF.

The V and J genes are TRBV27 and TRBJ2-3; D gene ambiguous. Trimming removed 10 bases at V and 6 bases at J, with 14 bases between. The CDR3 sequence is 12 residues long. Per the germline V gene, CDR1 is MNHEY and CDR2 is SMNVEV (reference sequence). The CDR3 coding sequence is TGTGCCACCAAAGACAACGGGGATACGCAGTATTTT. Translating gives CATKDNGDTQYF.

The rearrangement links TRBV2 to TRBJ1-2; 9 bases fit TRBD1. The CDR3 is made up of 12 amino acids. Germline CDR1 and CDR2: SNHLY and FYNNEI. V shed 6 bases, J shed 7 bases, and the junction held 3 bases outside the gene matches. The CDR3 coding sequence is TGTGCCAGCAGGGACAGGGGTAGTGGCTACACCTTC. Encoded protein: CASRDRGSGYTF.

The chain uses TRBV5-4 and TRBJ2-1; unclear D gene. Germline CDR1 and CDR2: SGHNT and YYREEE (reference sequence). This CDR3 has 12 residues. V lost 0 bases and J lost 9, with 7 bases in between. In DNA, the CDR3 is TGTGCCAGCAGCTTGGCAGGATCTGAGCAGTTCTTC. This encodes CASSLAGSEQFF.

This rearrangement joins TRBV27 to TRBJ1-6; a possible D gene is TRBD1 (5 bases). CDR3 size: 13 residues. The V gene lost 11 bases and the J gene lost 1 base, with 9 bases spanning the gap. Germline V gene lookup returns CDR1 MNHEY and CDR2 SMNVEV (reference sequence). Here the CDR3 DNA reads TGTGCCGCAAGGGGATCCTATAATTCACCCCTCCACTTT. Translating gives CAARGSYNSPLHF.

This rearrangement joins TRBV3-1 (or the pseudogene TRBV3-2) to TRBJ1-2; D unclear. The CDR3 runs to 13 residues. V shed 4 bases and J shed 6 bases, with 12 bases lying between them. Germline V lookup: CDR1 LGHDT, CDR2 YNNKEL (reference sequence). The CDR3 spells CASSPKRLDGYTF. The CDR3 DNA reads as TGTGCCAGCAGCCCGAAGCGGTTAGATGGCTACACCTTC.

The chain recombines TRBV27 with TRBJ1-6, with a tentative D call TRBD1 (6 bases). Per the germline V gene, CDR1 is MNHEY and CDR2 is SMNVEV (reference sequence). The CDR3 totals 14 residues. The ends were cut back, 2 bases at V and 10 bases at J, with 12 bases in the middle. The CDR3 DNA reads TGTGCCAGCAGTTTAGGGGGGCTGGGATCACCCCTCCACTTT. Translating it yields CASSLGGLGSPLHF.

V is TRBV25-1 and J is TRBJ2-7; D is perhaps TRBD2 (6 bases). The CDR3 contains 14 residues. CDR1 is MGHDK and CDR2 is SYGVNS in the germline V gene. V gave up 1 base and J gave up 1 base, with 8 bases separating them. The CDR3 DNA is TGTGCCAGCAGTGAATGGGGGGTTTCCTACGAGCAGTACTTC. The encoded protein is CASSEWGVSYEQYF.

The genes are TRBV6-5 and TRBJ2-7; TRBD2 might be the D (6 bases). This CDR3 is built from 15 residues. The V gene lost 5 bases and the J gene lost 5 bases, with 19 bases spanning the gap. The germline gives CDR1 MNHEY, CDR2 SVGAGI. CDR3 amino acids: CASSPGGGAPDEQYF. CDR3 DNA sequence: TGTGCCAGCAGTCCCGGGGGAGGCGCGCCCGACGAGCAGTACTTC.

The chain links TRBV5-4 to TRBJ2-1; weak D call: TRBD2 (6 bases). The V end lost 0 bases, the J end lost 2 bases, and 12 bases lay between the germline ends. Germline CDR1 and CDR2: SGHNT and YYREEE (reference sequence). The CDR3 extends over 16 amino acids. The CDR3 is CASSLEAGIAYNEQFF. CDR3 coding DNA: TGTGCCAGCAGCTTGGAGGCGGGAATCGCCTACAATGAGCAGTTCTTC.

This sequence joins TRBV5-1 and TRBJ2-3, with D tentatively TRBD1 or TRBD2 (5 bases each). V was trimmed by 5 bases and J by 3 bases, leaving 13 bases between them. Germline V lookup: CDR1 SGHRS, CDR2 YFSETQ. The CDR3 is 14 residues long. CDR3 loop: CASRPGPSTDTQYF. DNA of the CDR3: TGCGCCAGCAGACCGGGACCCTCGACAGATACGCAGTATTTT.

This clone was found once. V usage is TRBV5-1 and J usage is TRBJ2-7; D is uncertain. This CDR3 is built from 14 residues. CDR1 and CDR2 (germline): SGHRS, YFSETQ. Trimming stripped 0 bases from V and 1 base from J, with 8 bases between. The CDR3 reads CASSLAKRSYEQYF. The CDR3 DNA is TGCGCCAGCAGCTTGGCGAAAAGGTCCTACGAGCAGTACTTC.

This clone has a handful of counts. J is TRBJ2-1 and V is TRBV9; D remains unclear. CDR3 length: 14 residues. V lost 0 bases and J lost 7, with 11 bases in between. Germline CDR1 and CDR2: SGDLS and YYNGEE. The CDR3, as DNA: TGTGCCAGCAGCGTAGCTGGCTACAATAATGAGCAGTTCTTC. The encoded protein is CASSVAGYNNEQFF.

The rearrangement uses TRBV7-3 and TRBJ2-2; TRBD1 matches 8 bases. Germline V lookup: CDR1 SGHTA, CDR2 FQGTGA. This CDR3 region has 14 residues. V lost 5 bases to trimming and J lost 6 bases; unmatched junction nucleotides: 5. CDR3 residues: CASSEQGEAGELFF. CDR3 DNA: TGTGCCAGCAGCGAACAGGGGGAAGCCGGGGAGCTGTTTTTT.

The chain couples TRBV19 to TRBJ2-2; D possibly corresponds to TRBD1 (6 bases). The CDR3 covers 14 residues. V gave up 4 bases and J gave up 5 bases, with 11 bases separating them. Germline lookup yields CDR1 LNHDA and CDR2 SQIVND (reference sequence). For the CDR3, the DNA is TGTGCCAGTAGTACCCTAACAGGGACCGGGGAGCTGTTTTTT. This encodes CASSTLTGTGELFF.

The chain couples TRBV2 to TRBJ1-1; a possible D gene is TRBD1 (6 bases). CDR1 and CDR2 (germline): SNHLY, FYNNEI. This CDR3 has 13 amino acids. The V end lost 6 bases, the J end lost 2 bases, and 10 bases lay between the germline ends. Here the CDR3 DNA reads TGTGCCAGCAGGACGGACAGAAACACTGAAGCTTTCTTT. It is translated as CASRTDRNTEAFF.

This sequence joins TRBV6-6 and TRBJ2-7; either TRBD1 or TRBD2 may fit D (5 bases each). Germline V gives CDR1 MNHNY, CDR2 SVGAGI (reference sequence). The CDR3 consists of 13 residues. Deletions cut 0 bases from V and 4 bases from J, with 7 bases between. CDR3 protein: CASSYSGEYEQYF. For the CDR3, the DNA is TGTGCCAGCAGTTACTCAGGGGAGTACGAGCAGTACTTC.